The 27 T cell receptor beta chains below come from one sample, sequenced in a study of cytomegalovirus exposure and HLA in healthy donors. The PCR ran on 60 Vbeta and 13 Jbeta primers. Measured with immunoSEQ multiplex PCR; TCRdb has only the in-frame clones, and not every one. Of about 120,000 clones in the sample, approximately 74% were seen once. Source material: PBMCs. The receptors come from a middle-aged man in good health and CMV-seropositive.

The DNA for the CDR3 is TGTGCCAGCAGCTTAGTAGGGACAGGGGGTGAAAAACTGTTTTTT. It encodes CASSLVGTGGEKLFF. The chain has TRBV7-8 and TRBJ1-4; 11 bases are a match to TRBD1. J was trimmed by 7 bases and V by 1 base; bases with no gene match: 2. The germline V gene encodes CDR1 SGHVS and CDR2 FQNEAQ. The CDR3 is made up of 15 amino acids.

The sample holds one count of this clone. The chain joins TRBV6-1 to TRBJ2-3, with 11 positions matching TRBD2. V lost 6 bases and J lost 1; bases outside the gene matches: 0. The CDR3 consists of 14 residues. Germline loops: CDR1 MNHNS, CDR2 SASEGT. CDR3 sequence (DNA): TGTGCCAGCAGACTAGCGGGGGGCACAGATACGCAGTATTTT. Encoded protein: CASRLAGGTDTQYF.

J is TRBJ1-2 and V is TRBV29-1; 8 bases fit TRBD1. Germline CDR1 reads SQVTM; CDR2 reads ANQGSEA. The CDR3 sequence is 13 residues long. V shed 6 bases, J shed 5 bases, and the junction held 8 bases outside the gene matches. The DNA for the CDR3 is TGCAGCGTCACCCGGGACAGGCGGTATGGCTACACCTTC. It translates to CSVTRDRRYGYTF.

The CDR3: CATSRETGTFNEQFF. DNA for the CDR3: TGTGCCACCAGCAGGGAGACAGGGACCTTCAATGAGCAGTTCTTC. This chain links TRBV15 with TRBJ2-1; 7 positions match TRBD1. There are 15 residues in the CDR3. V lost 3 bases to trimming and J lost 6 bases; unmatched junction nucleotides: 8. Germline CDR1 reads LNHNV; CDR2 reads YYDKDF (reference sequence).

V usage is TRBV4-3 and J usage is TRBJ1-3, with no clear D. CDR3 size: 16 residues. Trimming cost V 0 bases and J 0 bases, with 9 bases left between them. Germline V gives CDR1 LGHNA, CDR2 YSLEER. Here the CDR3 reads CASSQEATDSGNTIYF. The CDR3 DNA reads as TGCGCCAGCAGCCAAGAAGCGACTGACTCTGGAAACACCATATATTTT.

The chain has TRBV2 and TRBJ2-3; the D gene is possibly TRBD2 (6 bases). The germline V gene encodes CDR1 SNHLY and CDR2 FYNNEI. V shed 4 bases and J shed 0 bases, with 11 bases lying between them. The CDR3 consists of 15 residues. CDR3 coding DNA: TGTGCCAGCAGTGGGGGGGATCCTAGCACAGATACGCAGTATTTT. It yields the protein CASSGGDPSTDTQYF.

This chain links TRBV29-1 with TRBJ2-1; 11 bases line up with TRBD2. CDR3 length: 14 residues. Germline V gives CDR1 SQVTM, CDR2 ANQGSEA. V shed 6 bases and J 4 bases; nucleotides not matched to a gene: 5. The CDR3 sequence is CSVAGTSGYNEQFF. The CDR3, as DNA: TGCAGCGTGGCTGGGACTAGCGGTTACAATGAGCAGTTCTTC.

The genes are TRBV28 and TRBJ2-7, with 8 bases aligning to TRBD2. The germline V gene has CDR1 MDHEN and CDR2 SYDVKM. The CDR3 consists of 15 residues. V lost 3 bases, J lost 1 base, and 5 bases stayed unmatched. CDR3 coding DNA: TGTGCCAGCAGTTTGCGGGGGGCCCATTCCTACGAGCAGTACTTC. Translated: CASSLRGAHSYEQYF.

The chain links TRBV19 to TRBJ1-5; 8 bases fit TRBD1. The V gene's germline CDR1 is LNHDA and CDR2 SQIVND (reference sequence). The CDR3 loop spans 14 amino acids. Losses at the gene ends were 2 bases for V and 7 bases for J; bases not matched to a gene: 4. The CDR3 reads CASSIQGARQPQHF. The CDR3, as DNA: TGTGCCAGTAGTATACAGGGGGCCAGGCAGCCCCAGCATTTT. Full variable domain (outside the CDR3, taken from reference TRBV19 and TRBJ1-5): DGGITQSPKYLFRKEGQNVTLSCEQNLNHDAMYWYRQDPGQGLRLIYYSQIVNDFQKGDIAEGYSVSREKKESFPLTVTSAQKNPTAFYLCASSIQGARQPQHFGDGTRLSIL.

The rearrangement uses TRBV7-8 and TRBJ2-7; tentatively, D is TRBD2 (5 bases). CDR1 and CDR2 from the germline V gene are SGHVS and FQNEAQ. There are 13 residues in the CDR3. V was cut by 4 bases and J by 4 bases, with 11 bases left in between. This CDR3 reads CASSWDSAYEQYF. CDR3 bases: TGTGCCAGCAGCTGGGATAGCGCGTACGAGCAGTACTTC.

The sample holds a few counts of this clone. The genes are TRBV29-1 and TRBJ2-3; 13 bases are shared with TRBD2. V lost 6 bases to trimming and J lost 5 bases; unmatched junction nucleotides: 11. The CDR3 totals 16 residues. Germline V gene data show CDR1 as SQVTM and CDR2 as ANQGSEA. CDR3 coding DNA: TGCAGCGTCGATAGAGGACTAGCGGGAGTGGAAGATACGCAGTATTTT. It yields the protein CSVDRGLAGVEDTQYF.

This chain joins TRBV6-1 and TRBJ2-1, with D possibly TRBD1 on 6 matching bases. The CDR3 sequence is 15 residues long. V was pared by 5 bases and J by 6 bases, with 17 bases between. Germline-derived CDR1 and CDR2 are MNHNS and SASEGT. CDR3 amino acids: CASSSRQASPNEQFF. In DNA, the CDR3 is TGTGCCAGCAGTTCCCGACAGGCCTCCCCCAATGAGCAGTTCTTC.

The CDR3 bases are TGTGCCAGCAGCTTAAGCGGTTGGAATGAGCAGTTCTTC. Translation: CASSLSGWNEQFF. V is TRBV7-6 and J is TRBJ2-1, with TRBD2 as a possible D gene (5 bases). V was trimmed by 2 bases and J by 7 bases, leaving 9 bases between them. The CDR3 extends over 13 amino acids. Per germline, CDR1 SGHVS and CDR2 FNYEAQ.

The CDR3 here is CAISLERQRNTGELFF. DNA for the CDR3: TGTGCCATCAGTCTCGAGAGACAAAGGAACACCGGGGAGCTGTTTTTT. The chain has TRBV10-3 and TRBJ2-2; D is unresolved. Germline V gene data show CDR1 as ENHRY and CDR2 as SYGVKD. Trimming left V 5 bases short and J 1 base short, with 14 bases between. This CDR3 has 16 amino acids.

This clone was observed a few times. This chain connects TRBV28 to TRBJ2-7; 7 bases match TRBD1. Per the germline V gene, CDR1 is MDHEN and CDR2 is SYDVKM. J was trimmed by 3 bases and V by 6 bases; bases with no gene match: 8. This CDR3 has 14 amino acids. The CDR3 reads CASRLTGASYEQYF. CDR3 nucleotide sequence: TGTGCCAGCAGACTAACAGGGGCAAGCTACGAGCAGTACTTC.

The rearrangement joins TRBV14 to TRBJ1-5; TRBD1 aligns across 7 bases. This CDR3 comprises 18 residues. Trimming at V came to 5 bases and at J to 0 bases, leaving 13 bases not matched to a gene. Germline values: CDR1 SGHDN, CDR2 FVKESK. CDR3 DNA sequence: TGTGCCAGCAGCTCACATCCGACAGGGAGCCCTAGCAATCAGCCCCAGCATTTT. This gives the protein CASSSHPTGSPSNQPQHF.

The V call is TRBV6-1, the J call TRBJ2-5; 8 bases line up with TRBD1. V shed 6 bases, J shed 5 bases, and the junction held 5 bases outside the gene matches. The CDR3 covers 13 residues. Germline V gene lookup returns CDR1 MNHNS and CDR2 SASEGT. The CDR3 spells CASSGTGGETQYF. The CDR3 DNA sequence: TGTGCCAGCAGCGGGACAGGCGGGGAGACCCAGTACTTC.

Points on this clone: Other DNA sequences in the same sample also yield this CDR3. The chain combines TRBV30 with TRBJ1-1; TRBD1 matches 11 bases. The CDR3 sequence is 14 residues long. CDR1 is GTSNPN and CDR2 is SVGIG in the germline V gene (reference sequence). Trimming at V came to 2 bases and at J to 4 bases, leaving 3 bases not matched to a gene. DNA of the CDR3: TGTGCCTGGAGTCCCGGGACAGGGGGCACTGAAGCTTTCTTT. Protein: CAWSPGTGGTEAFF.

The genes are TRBV5-6 and TRBJ1-2; possibly TRBD1 for D (6 bases). Germline CDR1 reads SGHDT; CDR2 reads YYEEEE. The CDR3 runs 13 residues. Trimming cost V 1 base and J 6 bases, with 10 bases left between them. The CDR3 nucleotides read TGTGCCAGCAGCTTGCACAGGGAGCATGGCTACACCTTC. Its protein is CASSLHREHGYTF.

This chain connects TRBV6-1 to TRBJ1-5; D unclear. V was clipped by 2 bases and J by 3 bases, with 8 bases between them. The germline gives CDR1 MNHNS, CDR2 SASEGT. CDR3 length: 14 amino acids. Here the CDR3 DNA reads TGTGCCAGCAGTGAAAGGAGGGCCAATCAGCCCCAGCATTTT. This sequence encodes CASSERRANQPQHF.

The chain employs TRBV6-5 and TRBJ1-2, with TRBD1 matching 10 bases. V shed 0 bases, J shed 8 bases, and the junction held 9 bases outside the gene matches. Germline V lookup: CDR1 MNHEY, CDR2 SVGAGI. This CDR3 region has 16 residues. In nucleotides, the CDR3 is TGTGCCAGCAGTTACTCCCTAGGACAGGGGGAAGGAGGCTACACCTTC. Its protein is CASSYSLGQGEGGYTF.

This chain connects TRBV4-2 to TRBJ2-3; the match to TRBD2 covers 8 bases. This CDR3 has 15 amino acids. V was pared by 4 bases and J by 0 bases, with 3 bases of the junction left unmatched. Germline V gene data show CDR1 as LGHNA and CDR2 as YNFKEQ. This chain's CDR3 is CASSLPSGSTDTQYF. DNA for the CDR3: TGTGCCAGCAGCCTTCCTAGCGGGAGCACAGATACGCAGTATTTT.

The chain couples TRBV6-5 to TRBJ2-5; D is possibly TRBD2 (5 bases). This CDR3 region has 13 residues. Trimming left V 6 bases short and J 4 bases short, with 12 bases between. Looked up from germline, CDR1 is MNHEY and CDR2 is SVGAGI. The CDR3 DNA sequence: TGTGCCAGCAGCTATTGGGCGGGAGAGACCCAGTACTTC. It codes for CASSYWAGETQYF.

The chain joins TRBV11-3 to TRBJ1-6; D may be TRBD1 (6 bases). Germline V CDR1 and CDR2: SGHNT, YENEEA. Trimming cost V 3 bases and J 8 bases, with 11 bases left between them. This CDR3 region has 14 residues. Written as DNA, the CDR3 is TGTGCCAGCAGCTTGGGACACCCGGATTCACCCCTCCACTTT. This codes for CASSLGHPDSPLHF.

In regard to this clone: Different DNA sequences within this sample yield the same CDR3. The rearrangement joins TRBV7-9 to TRBJ2-7; TRBD1 agrees at 12 bases. After removal of 7 bases from V and 6 bases from J, the junction contained 4 bases not matched to a gene. The CDR3 is 13 amino acids. CDR1 and CDR2 (germline): SEHNR, FQNEAQ (reference sequence). CDR3: CASTGTGGVEQYF. CDR3 nucleotide sequence: TGTGCCAGCACTGGGACAGGGGGCGTCGAGCAGTACTTC.

The chain combines TRBV2 with TRBJ1-5, with a weak D call TRBD1 (6 bases). The CDR3 runs to 13 residues. Looked up from germline, CDR1 is SNHLY and CDR2 is FYNNEI. V dropped 8 bases and J dropped 4 bases, with 12 bases sitting between them. The CDR3 spells CASGRTANQPQHF. CDR3 bases: TGTGCCAGCGGAAGGACAGCGAATCAGCCCCAGCATTTT.

This clone has just one count. This chain links TRBV14 with TRBJ2-1; D remains unclear. Germline CDR1 and CDR2: SGHDN and FVKESK. The CDR3 covers 16 residues. Trimming stripped 5 bases from V and 3 bases from J, with 17 bases between. As DNA, the CDR3 is TGTGCCAGCAGCTTGATTGGTGGCAGGAACTACAATGAGCAGTTCTTC. Translated: CASSLIGGRNYNEQFF.